This T cell receptor (beta chain) was captured by sequencing in a study of blood T cell repertoires in COVID-19. Profiling relied on immunoSEQ multiplex PCR, and the TCRdb table lists in-frame clones only, not all of them. Here the sample spans tens of thousands of clones, about nine tenths being singletons. The CDR3 loop spans 16 amino acids. CDR1 and CDR2 from the germline V gene are MNHNY and SVGAGI (reference sequence). Trimming cost V 6 bases and J 6 bases; bases outside gene matches: 9. The receptor was derived from a woman aged 45-60 years in a cohort sampled during active COVID-19. Material: peripheral blood. The J gene is TRBJ2-2, the V gene TRBV6-6; 11 nucleotides line up with TRBD2. Written as DNA, the CDR3 is TGTGCCAGCAGCCCACTAGCGGGGGCCTTACCCGGGGAGCTGTTTTTT. Protein: CASSPLAGALPGELFF.